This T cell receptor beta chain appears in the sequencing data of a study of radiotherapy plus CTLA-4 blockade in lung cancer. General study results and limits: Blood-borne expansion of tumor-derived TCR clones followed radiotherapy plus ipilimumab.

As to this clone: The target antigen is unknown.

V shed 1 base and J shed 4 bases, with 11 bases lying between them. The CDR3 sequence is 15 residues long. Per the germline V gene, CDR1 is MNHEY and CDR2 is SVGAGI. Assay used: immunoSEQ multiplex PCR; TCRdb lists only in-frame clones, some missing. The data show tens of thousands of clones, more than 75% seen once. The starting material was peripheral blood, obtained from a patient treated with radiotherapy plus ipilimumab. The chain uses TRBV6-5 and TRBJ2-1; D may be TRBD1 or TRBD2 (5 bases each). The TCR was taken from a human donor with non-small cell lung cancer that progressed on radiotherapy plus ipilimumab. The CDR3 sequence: CASSYFGTGYNEQFF. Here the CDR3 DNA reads TGTGCCAGCAGTTACTTCGGGACCGGATACAATGAGCAGTTCTTC.